This paragraph covers one T cell receptor beta chain sequence. The sample comes from a study of shared clonotypes between healthy human individuals. Germline lookup yields CDR1 SGHRS and CDR2 YFSETQ. CDR3 length: 15 amino acids. The ends were cut back, 2 bases at V and 3 bases at J, with 14 bases in the middle. The table came from immunoSEQ multiplex PCR; TCRdb's copy has only in-frame clones and leaves some out. Found here are around 2.1 million clones, 95% of them singletons; the top ten hold around 0.13%. This receptor was identified in a man aged 18 to 29 in good health. The specimen sequenced was naive CD4+ T cells sorted from blood. The subset was: CD45RA+ positively selected. The chain has TRBV5-1 and TRBJ1-2; tentative D call: TRBD1 (5 bases). CDR3 sequence (DNA): TGCGCCAGCAGCTTCGGGGCAGGGAAAGACTATGGCTACACCTTC. This encodes CASSFGAGKDYGYTF.